These 27 T cell receptor beta chains share one sample of origin, sequenced in a study of blood T cell repertoires in COVID-19. Data came from immunoSEQ multiplex PCR; TCRdb stores just in-frame clones and leaves some out. Of 240,000 or so clones in the sample, 75% to 90% were seen once. The sequenced material came from peripheral blood. The receptor source for this set is a woman aged 55-75 years with active or convalescent COVID-19.

This clone is a singleton in its sample. The gene calls are TRBV3-1 (or the pseudogene TRBV3-2) and TRBJ1-3; possibly TRBD1 for D (5 bases). This CDR3 contains 14 residues. The germline gives CDR1 LGHDT, CDR2 YNNKEL (reference sequence). Trimming removed 4 bases at V and 5 bases at J, with 12 bases between. CDR3 nucleotides: TGTGCCAGCAGCCTCGGGGGAACTAGAAACACCATATATTTT. Translated: CASSLGGTRNTIYF.

The V and J genes are TRBV5-1 and TRBJ1-1; perhaps TRBD1 as D (6 bases). CDR1 is SGHRS and CDR2 is YFSETQ in the germline V gene. The V and J ends lost 0 bases and 0 bases respectively, with 9 bases between them. The CDR3 sequence is 15 residues long. In nucleotides, the CDR3 is TGCGCCAGCAGCTTGGAAGGGGGGGTGAACACTGAAGCTTTCTTT. Protein product: CASSLEGGVNTEAFF.

This rearrangement joins TRBV7-6 to TRBJ1-4; TRBD1 matches 8 bases. V was pared by 5 bases and J by 6 bases, with 8 bases of the junction left unmatched. This CDR3 is built from 15 residues. CDR1 and CDR2 from the germline V gene are SGHVS and FNYEAQ. The chain's CDR3 is CASSLRQGLDEKLFF. CDR3 DNA: TGTGCCAGCAGCCTAAGACAGGGGCTTGATGAAAAACTGTTTTTT.

V is TRBV12-3 or TRBV12-4 and J is TRBJ1-1, with D possibly being TRBD1 (5 bases). The V gene lost 7 bases and the J gene lost 5 bases, with 14 bases spanning the gap. This CDR3 is built from 13 residues. DNA for the CDR3: TGTGCCAGCACCAACATCGGGGGGACTGAAGCTTTCTTT. It specifies CASTNIGGTEAFF.

The V gene is TRBV10-3, the J gene TRBJ1-2, with D unresolved. Germline V gives CDR1 ENHRY, CDR2 SYGVKD. V was cut by 3 bases and J by 3 bases, with 8 bases left in between. This CDR3 contains 13 residues. CDR3 nucleotides: TGTGCCATCAGTGATTCGGGAGACTATGGCTACACCTTC. It yields the protein CAISDSGDYGYTF.

As regards this clone: This CDR3 is also generated by other DNA sequences in the sample. This rearrangement joins TRBV19 to TRBJ1-2; D is perhaps TRBD1 (6 bases). Trimming cost V 5 bases and J 4 bases, with 8 bases left between them. The germline gives CDR1 LNHDA, CDR2 SQIVND (reference sequence). The CDR3 covers 12 residues. CDR3 in DNA: TGTGCCAGTAGTGACAGGATCTATGGCTACACCTTC. It specifies CASSDRIYGYTF.

This clone has only a few counts. The V call is TRBV6-5, the J call TRBJ1-2, with D possibly TRBD1 on 6 matching bases. The germline V and J ends were trimmed by 4 bases and 5 bases, with 20 bases remaining between them. Germline V lookup: CDR1 MNHEY, CDR2 SVGAGI. The CDR3 extends over 16 amino acids. The DNA of the CDR3 is TGTGCCAGCAGTTCACAATTCTCAGGGGTGGCTTATGGCTACACCTTC. It encodes CASSSQFSGVAYGYTF.

V is TRBV5-5 and J is TRBJ1-1; 8 bases agree with TRBD1. The CDR3 is 15 residues long. V gave up 4 bases and J gave up 5 bases; unmatched junction bases: 10. Germline V gene lookup returns CDR1 SGHKS and CDR2 YYEKEE (reference sequence). CDR3 nucleotides: TGTGCCAGCAGCCCCCGGACAGGGACGGGGACTGAAGCTTTCTTT. This encodes CASSPRTGTGTEAFF.

V is TRBV2 and J is TRBJ2-2; 9 positions agree with TRBD2. The germline V gene encodes CDR1 SNHLY and CDR2 FYNNEI. This CDR3 contains 17 residues. V lost 1 base and J lost 6; bases outside the gene matches: 9. This chain's CDR3 is CASSEGAGGPASGELFF. The CDR3 DNA sequence: TGTGCCAGCAGTGAAGGTGCGGGGGGGCCGGCCTCCGGGGAGCTGTTTTTT.

The chain employs TRBV18 and TRBJ1-4; no firm D call. V was clipped by 6 bases and J by 7 bases, with 15 bases between them. Germline V gives CDR1 KGHSH, CDR2 LQKENI. The CDR3 is made up of 14 amino acids. The CDR3 DNA sequence: TGTGCCAGCTCTCCCCTTACGGCGGGTGAAAAACTGTTTTTT. This encodes CASSPLTAGEKLFF. Supplemented by reference TRBV18 and TRBJ1-4, the full variable domain reads NAGVMQNPRHLVRRRGQEARLRCSPMKGHSHVYWYRQLPEEGLKFMVYLQKENIIDESGMPKERFSAEFPKEGPSILRIQQVVRGDSAAYFCASSPLTAGEKLFFGSGTQLSVL.

The chain carries TRBV24-1 and TRBJ1-2; D is uncertain. Germline CDR1 is KGHDR and CDR2 is SFDVKD. This CDR3 spans 10 amino acids. V shed 3 bases and J shed 10 bases, with 5 bases lying between them. In DNA form, the CDR3 reads TGTGCCACCAGTGATCCAGTCTACACCTTC. It translates to CATSDPVYTF.

This clone has a count of ten or more. The chain joins TRBV19 to TRBJ1-5, with 7 positions matching TRBD1. The J segment lost 0 bases and the V segment lost 7 bases, leaving 9 bases of the junction unmatched. Germline V gene data show CDR1 as LNHDA and CDR2 as SQIVND (reference sequence). The CDR3 runs to 16 residues. CDR3 region: CASKDGTAYSNQPQHF. The DNA for the CDR3 is TGTGCCAGTAAAGACGGGACAGCATATAGCAATCAGCCCCAGCATTTT.

This chain connects TRBV7-8 to TRBJ2-5, with D tentatively TRBD2 (6 bases). CDR1 is SGHVS and CDR2 is FQNEAQ in the germline V gene. Between the trimmed V and J ends, which lost 5 bases and 5 bases, there was a span of 24 bases. The CDR3 runs to 17 residues. The CDR3 protein is CASSQSPRRGAWETQYF. The CDR3 DNA sequence: TGTGCCAGCAGCCAATCCCCCCGCCGCGGGGCGTGGGAGACCCAGTACTTC.

This chain joins TRBV19 and TRBJ2-2; 9 nucleotides line up with TRBD1. CDR1 and CDR2 from the germline V gene are LNHDA and SQIVND (reference sequence). This CDR3 is 15 amino acids long. V lost 9 bases and J lost 4; bases outside the gene matches: 9. DNA for the CDR3: TGTGCCAGCCGGACAGGGGCCGGGGGCACCGGGGAGCTGTTTTTT. It translates to CASRTGAGGTGELFF.

The chain employs TRBV5-5 and TRBJ1-2; D not certain. The CDR3 spans 14 residues. Germline V gives CDR1 SGHKS, CDR2 YYEKEE (reference sequence). V lost 0 bases and J lost 9, with 15 bases in between. The CDR3 region is CASSLEGESRSYTF. DNA of the CDR3: TGTGCCAGCAGCTTGGAGGGAGAAAGCAGGAGCTACACCTTC.

The chain employs TRBV19 and TRBJ2-2; TRBD1 agrees at 10 bases. The CDR3 is 15 residues long. Germline values: CDR1 LNHDA, CDR2 SQIVND (reference sequence). The V segment lost 6 bases and the J segment 4 bases; nucleotides outside the gene matches: 5. CDR3 loop: CASRGQGYGTGELFF. Written as DNA, the CDR3 is TGTGCCAGTAGGGGACAGGGGTACGGCACCGGGGAGCTGTTTTTT.

This clone was counted once. The chain couples TRBV6-5 to TRBJ2-2; 9 nucleotides agree with TRBD1. Per the germline V gene, CDR1 is MNHEY and CDR2 is SVGAGI. The length of the CDR3 is 15 residues. The ends lost 5 bases at V and 1 base at J; junction bases unmatched: 2. In nucleotides, the CDR3 is TGTGCCAGCAGTAGGGGACAGGGGAACACCGGGGAGCTGTTTTTT. This codes for CASSRGQGNTGELFF.

This clone was detected a few times. The chain joins TRBV6-5 to TRBJ1-5, with no clear D. Germline loops: CDR1 MNHEY, CDR2 SVGAGI. With 5 bases removed from V and 9 bases from J, the gap between germline ends came to 11 bases. This CDR3 comprises 12 residues. The CDR3 loop reads CASSRTRGPQHF. The CDR3 DNA reads TGTGCCAGCAGTCGAACTAGAGGGCCCCAGCATTTT.

The V gene is TRBV6-2 or TRBV6-3, the J gene TRBJ2-5, with D perhaps matching TRBD2 (6 bases). Between the trimmed V and J ends, which lost 4 bases and 5 bases, there was a span of 20 bases. Germline V CDR1 and CDR2: MNHEY, SVGEGT. The CDR3 totals 16 residues. The CDR3 region is CASSSLLREEFETQYF. The CDR3 DNA is TGTGCCAGCAGTTCTTTACTCAGGGAGGAATTCGAGACCCAGTACTTC.

The J gene is TRBJ1-5, the V gene TRBV21-1; the DNA was not compared with TRBD1, the D call given in the table. TRBV21-1 is a listed pseudogene. The CDR3 extends over 19 amino acids. The CDR3 here is CASSPWGRRGPYSNQPQHF. CDR3 DNA: TGTGCCAGCAGCCCATGGGGGCGCAGGGGGCCCTATAGCAATCAGCCCCAGCATTTT.

The chain joins TRBV7-9 to TRBJ1-3; TRBD1 agrees at 9 bases. The V segment lost 5 bases and the J segment 1 base; nucleotides outside the gene matches: 3. Germline values: CDR1 SEHNR, CDR2 FQNEAQ (reference sequence). The CDR3 length is 15 residues. CDR3 nucleotide sequence: TGTGCCAGCAGCAGGGACAGGGATTCTGGAAACACCATATATTTT. Residues: CASSRDRDSGNTIYF.

The chain employs TRBV3-1 (or the pseudogene TRBV3-2) and TRBJ2-2, with TRBD1 identical over 12 bases. Germline V gene sequence: CDR1 LGHDT, CDR2 YNNKEL (reference sequence). There are 20 residues in the CDR3. V was clipped by 6 bases and J by 0 bases; unmatched bases: 14. In DNA form, the CDR3 reads TGTGCCAGCAGTCCGATGGGGTGGGGACAGGGGGCAACGAACACCGGGGAGCTGTTTTTT. Its translation: CASSPMGWGQGATNTGELFF.

This chain joins TRBV5-1 and TRBJ1-2; 11 bases map to TRBD1. The CDR3 loop spans 17 amino acids. V lost 0 bases and J lost 7; bases outside the gene matches: 11. The germline gives CDR1 SGHRS, CDR2 YFSETQ. CDR3 DNA: TGCGCCAGCAGCTTGGCCTCGAGGACAGGGGGCCGGAGTGGCTACACCTTC. It is translated as CASSLASRTGGRSGYTF.

The rearrangement uses TRBV28 and TRBJ1-4; D gene unclear. Trimming took off 2 bases at V and 7 bases at J, with 17 bases between the two ends. CDR3 size: 16 residues. Germline CDR1 is MDHEN and CDR2 is SYDVKM. The DNA for the CDR3 is TGTGCCAGCAGTTTAATTTCTGGACCGGCGGGTGAAAAACTGTTTTTT. Amino acids: CASSLISGPAGEKLFF. The variable domain in full, completed from reference TRBV28 and TRBJ1-4, reads DVKVTQSSRYLVKRTGEKVFLECVQDMDHENMFWYRQDPGLGLRLIYFSYDVKMKEKGDIPEGYSVSREKKERFSLILESASTNQTSMYLCASSLISGPAGEKLFFGSGTQLSVL.

The chain is built from TRBV9 and TRBJ1-1; the D gene is possibly TRBD1 (5 bases). V dropped 4 bases and J dropped 11 bases, with 15 bases sitting between them. CDR3 length: 12 amino acids. Germline CDR1 SGDLS, CDR2 YYNGEE. This CDR3 is CASSPDQGGAFF. The CDR3 DNA is TGTGCCAGCAGCCCCGATCAGGGTGGGGCTTTCTTT.

There are a few counts of this clone. This chain joins TRBV5-4 and TRBJ1-1, with 7 nucleotides matching TRBD1. The CDR3 loop spans 17 amino acids. V dropped 2 bases and J dropped 5; count of bases not matched to a gene: 15. Germline V gene data show CDR1 as SGHNT and CDR2 as YYREEE (reference sequence). In DNA form, the CDR3 reads TGTGCCAGCAGCTTAGATCGACAGGGCCCAGGAGGGACTGAAGCTTTCTTT. Protein product: CASSLDRQGPGGTEAFF.

Comment on this clone: An end of the junction differs from the germline gene, which may be a read error. The chain recombines TRBV24-1 with TRBJ2-7, with D perhaps matching TRBD1 (5 bases). From germline, CDR1 is KGHDR and CDR2 SFDVKD. This CDR3 spans 17 amino acids. CDR3 in amino acids: CATSDLGVDILAYQQYF. The CDR3, as DNA: TGTGCCACCAGTGATTTGGGGGTGGACATTCTTGCCTACCAGCAGTACTTC.